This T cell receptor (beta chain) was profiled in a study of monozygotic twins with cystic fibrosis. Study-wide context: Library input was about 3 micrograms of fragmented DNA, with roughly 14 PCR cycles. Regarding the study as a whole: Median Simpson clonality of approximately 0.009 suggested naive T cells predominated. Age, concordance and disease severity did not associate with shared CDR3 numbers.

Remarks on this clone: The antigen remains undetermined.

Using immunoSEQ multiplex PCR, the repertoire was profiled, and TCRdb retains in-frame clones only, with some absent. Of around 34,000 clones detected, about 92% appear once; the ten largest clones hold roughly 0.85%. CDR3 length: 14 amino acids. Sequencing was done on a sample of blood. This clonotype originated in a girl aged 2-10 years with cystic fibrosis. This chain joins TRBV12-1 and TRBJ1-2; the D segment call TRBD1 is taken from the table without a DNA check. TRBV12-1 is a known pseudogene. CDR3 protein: CASSLTGDNYGYTF. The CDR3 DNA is TGTGCCAGCAGCTTGACAGGGGACAACTATGGCTACACCTTC.